This section outlines one TCR beta chain sequence together with its context. This entry belongs to a study of control samples from healthy donors and cancer patients. The CDR3 extends over 18 amino acids. Unmatched junction bases numbered 6, after V lost 4 bases and J lost 0 bases. Germline V lookup: CDR1 SGHNT, CDR2 YYREEE (reference sequence). Assay used: immunoSEQ multiplex PCR; TCRdb lists only in-frame clones, some missing. The profile shows about 82,000 clones, about 87% of them singletons. This sequence joins TRBV5-4 and TRBJ2-3, with TRBD2 matching over 15 bases. The material sequenced was blood. This receptor was identified in a man in his fifties or sixties in good health. CDR3 loop: CASSGGLAGGPSTDTQYF. The DNA of the CDR3 is TGTGCCAGCAGCGGGGGACTAGCGGGGGGACCTAGCACAGATACGCAGTATTTT.